This T cell receptor (beta chain) stems from a study of T cells after yellow fever vaccination. MiXCR was run by TCRdb on the 5' RACE reads, yielding one entry per CDR3 protein. The sample carries 300,000 to 400,000 distinct CDR3 sequences, around 10% recorded once. In this sample, this clonotype turned up a few times. The CDR3 covers 19 residues. J gave up 0 bases and V 5 bases, and 12 bases lay outside the gene matches. Germline V gene lookup returns CDR1 SGHTA and CDR2 FQGNSA. Sequencing was performed on CD4+ T cells sorted from PBMCs, taken 45 days after the yellow fever booster vaccination. The clonotype comes from a man younger than 35 who received the YFV17D yellow fever vaccine. The genes are TRBV7-2 and TRBJ2-3; 12 positions agree with TRBD2. The CDR3 spells CASSLRDFGLAGSTDTQYF. The CDR3 coding sequence is TGTGCCAGCAGCCTCAGGGACTTTGGACTAGCGGGGAGCACAGATACGCAGTATTTT.